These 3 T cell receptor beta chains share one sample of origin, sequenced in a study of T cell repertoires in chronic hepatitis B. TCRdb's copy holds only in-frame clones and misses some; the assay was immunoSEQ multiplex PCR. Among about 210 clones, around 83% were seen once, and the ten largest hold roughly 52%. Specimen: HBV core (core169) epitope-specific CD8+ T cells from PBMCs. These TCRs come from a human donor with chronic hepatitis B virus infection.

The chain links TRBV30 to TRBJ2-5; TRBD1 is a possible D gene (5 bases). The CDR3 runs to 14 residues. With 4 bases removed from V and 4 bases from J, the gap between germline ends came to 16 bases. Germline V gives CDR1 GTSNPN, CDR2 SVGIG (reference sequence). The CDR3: CAWNGAGWGETQYF. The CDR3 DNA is TGTGCCTGGAATGGGGCAGGTTGGGGAGAGACCCAGTACTTC.

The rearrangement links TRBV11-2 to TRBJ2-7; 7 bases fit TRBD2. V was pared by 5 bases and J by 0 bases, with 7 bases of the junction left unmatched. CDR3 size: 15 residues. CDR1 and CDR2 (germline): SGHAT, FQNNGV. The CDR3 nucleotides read TGTGCCAGCAGCCTACCTAGCGGCAGCTCCTACGAGCAGTACTTC. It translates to CASSLPSGSSYEQYF.

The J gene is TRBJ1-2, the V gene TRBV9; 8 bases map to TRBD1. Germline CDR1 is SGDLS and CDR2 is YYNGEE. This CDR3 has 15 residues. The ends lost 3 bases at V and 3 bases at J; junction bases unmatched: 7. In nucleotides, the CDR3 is TGTGCCAGCAGCGGGAACAAACAGGGGGACTATGGCTACACCTTC. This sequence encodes CASSGNKQGDYGYTF.